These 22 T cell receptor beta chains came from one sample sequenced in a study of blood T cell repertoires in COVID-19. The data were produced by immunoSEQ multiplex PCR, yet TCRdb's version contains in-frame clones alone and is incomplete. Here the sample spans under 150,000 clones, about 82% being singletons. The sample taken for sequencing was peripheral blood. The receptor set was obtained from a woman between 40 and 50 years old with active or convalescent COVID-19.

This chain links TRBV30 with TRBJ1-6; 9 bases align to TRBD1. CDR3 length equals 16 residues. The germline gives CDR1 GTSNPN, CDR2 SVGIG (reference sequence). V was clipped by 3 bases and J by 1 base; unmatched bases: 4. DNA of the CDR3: TGTGCCTGGAGCCCGGGACAGGGTTCCTATAATTCACCCCTCCACTTT. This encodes CAWSPGQGSYNSPLHF.

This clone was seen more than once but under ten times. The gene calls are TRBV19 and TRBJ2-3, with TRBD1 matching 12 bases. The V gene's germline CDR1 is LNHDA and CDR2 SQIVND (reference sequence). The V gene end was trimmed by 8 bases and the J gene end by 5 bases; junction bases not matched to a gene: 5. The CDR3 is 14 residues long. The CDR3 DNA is TGTGCCAGTCGGGACAGGGGGCGTGAAGATACGCAGTATTTT. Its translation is CASRDRGREDTQYF.

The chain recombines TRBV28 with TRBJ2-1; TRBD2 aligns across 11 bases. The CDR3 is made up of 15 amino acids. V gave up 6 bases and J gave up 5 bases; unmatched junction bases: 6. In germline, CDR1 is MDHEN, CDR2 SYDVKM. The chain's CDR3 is CASSPGLAENNEQFF. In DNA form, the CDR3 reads TGTGCCAGCAGCCCGGGACTAGCGGAAAACAATGAGCAGTTCTTC.

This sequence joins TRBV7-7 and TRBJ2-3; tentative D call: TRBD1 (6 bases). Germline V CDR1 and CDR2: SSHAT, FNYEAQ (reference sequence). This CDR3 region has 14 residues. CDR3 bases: TGTGCTATCCCCCGCCCAGGGGTTAGGGATACGCAGTATTTT. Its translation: CAIPRPGVRDTQYF.

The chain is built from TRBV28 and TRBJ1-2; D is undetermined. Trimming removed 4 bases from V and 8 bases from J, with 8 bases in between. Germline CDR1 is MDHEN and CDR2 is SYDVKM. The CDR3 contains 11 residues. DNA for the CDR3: TGTGCCAGCAGTTCCGGTCAAGGCTACACCTTC. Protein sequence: CASSSGQGYTF.

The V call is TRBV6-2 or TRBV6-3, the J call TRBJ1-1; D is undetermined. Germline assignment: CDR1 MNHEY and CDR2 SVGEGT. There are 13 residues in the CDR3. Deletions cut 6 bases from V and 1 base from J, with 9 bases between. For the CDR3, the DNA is TGTGCCAGCAGCGAAAACAGGAACACTGAAGCTTTCTTT. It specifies CASSENRNTEAFF.

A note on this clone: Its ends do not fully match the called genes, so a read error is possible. The CDR3 sequence: CASSQNNRVHF. CDR3 in DNA: TGTGCCAGCAGTCAAAATAACAGGGTACATTTT. V and J are TRBV28 and TRBJ2-3, with D possibly TRBD1 on 6 matching bases. The germline V gene has CDR1 MDHEN and CDR2 SYDVKM. The CDR3 runs 11 residues.

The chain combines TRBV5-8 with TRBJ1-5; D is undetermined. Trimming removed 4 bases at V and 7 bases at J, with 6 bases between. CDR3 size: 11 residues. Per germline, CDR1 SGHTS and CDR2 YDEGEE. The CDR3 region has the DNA TGTGCCAGCAGCCTCTTGCAGCCCCAGCATTTT. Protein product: CASSLLQPQHF. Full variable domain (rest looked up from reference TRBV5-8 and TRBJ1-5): EAGVTQSPTHLIKTRGQQATLRCSPISGHTSVYWYQQALGLGLQFLLWYDEGEERNRGNFPPRFSGRQFPNYSSELNVNALELEDSALYLCASSLLQPQHFGDGTRLSIL.

CDR3 sequence: CASSQVPWGVGDNEQFF. The CDR3 DNA reads as TGTGCCAGCAGCCAAGTCCCATGGGGTGTCGGGGACAATGAGCAGTTCTTC. The V and J genes are TRBV3-1 (or the pseudogene TRBV3-2) and TRBJ2-1, with D possibly TRBD2 on 5 matching bases. Germline lookup yields CDR1 LGHDT and CDR2 YNNKEL (reference sequence). CDR3 length equals 17 residues. Trimming cost V 1 base and J 5 bases, with 18 bases left between them.

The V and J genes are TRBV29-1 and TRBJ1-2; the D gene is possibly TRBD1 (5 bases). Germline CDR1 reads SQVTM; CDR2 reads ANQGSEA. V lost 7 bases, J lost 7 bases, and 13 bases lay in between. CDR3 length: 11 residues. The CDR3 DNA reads TGCAGCGCTTTTGGGGGAGGTGGCTACACCTTC. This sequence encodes CSAFGGGGYTF. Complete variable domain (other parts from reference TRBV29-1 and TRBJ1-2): SAVISQKPSRDICQRGTSLTIQCQVDSQVTMMFWYRQQPGQSLTLIATANQGSEATYESGFVIDKFPISRPNLTFSTLTVSNMSPEDSSIYLCSAFGGGGYTFGSGTRLTVV.

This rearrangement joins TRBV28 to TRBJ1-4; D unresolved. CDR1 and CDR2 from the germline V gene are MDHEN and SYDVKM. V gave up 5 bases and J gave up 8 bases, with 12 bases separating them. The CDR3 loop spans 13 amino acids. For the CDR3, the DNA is TGTGCCAGCAGTCCCGGGGTCGGAGAAAAACTGTTTTTT. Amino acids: CASSPGVGEKLFF.

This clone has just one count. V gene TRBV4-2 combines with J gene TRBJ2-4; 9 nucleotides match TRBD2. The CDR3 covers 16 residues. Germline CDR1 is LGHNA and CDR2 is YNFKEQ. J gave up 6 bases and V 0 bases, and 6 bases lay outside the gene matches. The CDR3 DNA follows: TGTGCCAGCAGCCAAGAGGGCTCTAGCGGGGTAAACATTCAGTACTTC. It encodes CASSQEGSSGVNIQYF.

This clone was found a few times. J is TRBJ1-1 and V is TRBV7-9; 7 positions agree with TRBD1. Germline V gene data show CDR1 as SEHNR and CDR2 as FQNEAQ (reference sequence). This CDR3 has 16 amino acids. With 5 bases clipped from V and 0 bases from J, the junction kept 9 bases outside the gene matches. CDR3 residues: CASSPDRDDMNTEAFF. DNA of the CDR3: TGTGCCAGCAGCCCCGACAGGGATGATATGAACACTGAAGCTTTCTTT.

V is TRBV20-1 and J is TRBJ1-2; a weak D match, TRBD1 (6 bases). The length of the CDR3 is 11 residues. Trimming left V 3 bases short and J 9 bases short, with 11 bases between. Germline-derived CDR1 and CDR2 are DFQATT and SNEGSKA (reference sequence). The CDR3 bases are TGCAGTGCTAGTGACAGGTCCAGCTACACCTTC. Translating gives CSASDRSSYTF.

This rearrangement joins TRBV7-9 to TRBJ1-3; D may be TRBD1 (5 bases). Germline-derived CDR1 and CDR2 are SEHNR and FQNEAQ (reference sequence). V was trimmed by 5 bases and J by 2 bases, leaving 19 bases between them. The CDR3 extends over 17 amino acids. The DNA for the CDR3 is TGTGCCAGCAGCCCAGGGCCGGGCAGCCGCGCTGGAAACACCATATATTTT. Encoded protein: CASSPGPGSRAGNTIYF.

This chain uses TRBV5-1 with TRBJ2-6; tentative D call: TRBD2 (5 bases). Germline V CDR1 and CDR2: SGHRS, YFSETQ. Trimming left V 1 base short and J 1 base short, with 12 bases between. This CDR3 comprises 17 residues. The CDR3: CASSLTRGGSGANVLTF. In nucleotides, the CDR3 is TGCGCCAGCAGCTTGACCCGGGGTGGATCTGGGGCCAACGTCCTGACTTTC.

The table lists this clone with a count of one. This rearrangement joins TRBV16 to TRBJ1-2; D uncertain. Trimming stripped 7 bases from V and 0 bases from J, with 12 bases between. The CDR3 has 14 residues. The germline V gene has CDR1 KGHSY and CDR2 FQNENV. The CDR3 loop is CASTPGPTNYGYTF. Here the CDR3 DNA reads TGTGCCAGCACACCAGGTCCTACTAACTATGGCTACACCTTC.

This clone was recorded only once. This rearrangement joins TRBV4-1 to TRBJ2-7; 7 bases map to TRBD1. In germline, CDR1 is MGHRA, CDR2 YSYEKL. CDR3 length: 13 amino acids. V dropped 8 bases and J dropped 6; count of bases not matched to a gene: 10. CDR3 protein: CASSSYRGPEQYF. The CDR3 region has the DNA TGCGCCAGCTCCAGTTACAGGGGCCCCGAGCAGTACTTC.

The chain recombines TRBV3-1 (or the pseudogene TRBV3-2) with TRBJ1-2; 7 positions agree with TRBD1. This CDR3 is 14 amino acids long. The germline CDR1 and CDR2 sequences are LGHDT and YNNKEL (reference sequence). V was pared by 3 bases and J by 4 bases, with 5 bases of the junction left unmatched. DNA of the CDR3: TGTGCCAGCAGCCAGGGACAGCAGATCTATGGCTACACCTTC. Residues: CASSQGQQIYGYTF.

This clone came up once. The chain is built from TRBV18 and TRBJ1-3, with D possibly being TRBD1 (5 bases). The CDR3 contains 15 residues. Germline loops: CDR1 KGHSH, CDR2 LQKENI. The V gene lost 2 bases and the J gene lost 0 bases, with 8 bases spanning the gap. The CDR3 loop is CASSPDRSSGNTIYF. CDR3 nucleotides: TGTGCCAGCTCACCAGACAGATCCTCTGGAAACACCATATATTTT.

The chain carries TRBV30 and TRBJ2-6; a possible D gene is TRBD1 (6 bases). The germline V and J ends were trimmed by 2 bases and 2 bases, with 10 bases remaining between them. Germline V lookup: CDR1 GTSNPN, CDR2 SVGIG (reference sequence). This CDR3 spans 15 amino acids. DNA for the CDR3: TGTGCCTGGAGTTTTACAGGGACTGGGGCCAACGTCCTGACTTTC. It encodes CAWSFTGTGANVLTF.

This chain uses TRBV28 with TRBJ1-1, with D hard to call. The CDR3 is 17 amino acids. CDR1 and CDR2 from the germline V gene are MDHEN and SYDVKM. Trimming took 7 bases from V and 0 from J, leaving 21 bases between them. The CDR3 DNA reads TGTGCCAGCACCCTTGACCCTCGGCGACAACTGAACACTGAAGCTTTCTTT. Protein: CASTLDPRRQLNTEAFF.